The source of this TCR beta chain is a study of blood T cell repertoires in COVID-19. Study background: Whether acute or convalescent, the COVID-19 samples came from the United States, Italy and Spain.

Original analysis: Amplification with reference gene primers provided the estimates of nucleated cell counts. Data came from immunoSEQ multiplex PCR; TCRdb stores just in-frame clones and leaves some out. V and J calls plus clone size are reproduced from that table; the DNA served to infer D and trimming. There are about 54,000 clones in the sample; more than 75% occur only once, and about 8.3% lies in the top ten. The sample taken for sequencing was peripheral blood. This clonotype originated in a man in his fifties or sixties with active COVID-19.

The CDR3 DNA is TGTGCCAGTAGTATTTGGACTAGCGGGGGAAATGAGCAGTTCTTC. This gives the protein CASSIWTSGGNEQFF. The chain couples TRBV19 to TRBJ2-1, with TRBD2 identical over 13 bases. The junction had 3 bases not matched to a gene; V was cut back by 3 bases and J by 7 bases. Germline V CDR1 and CDR2: LNHDA, SQIVND (reference sequence). This CDR3 spans 15 amino acids.